The next 25 T cell receptor beta chains were all read from a single sample in a study of technical replicates of blood from four donors. The data were produced by immunoSEQ multiplex PCR, yet TCRdb's version contains in-frame clones alone and is incomplete. The repertoire consists of more than 70,000 clones, with 75% to 95% occurring once and the leading ten covering approximately 0.27%. Sequenced material: T cells isolated from PBMCs. These receptors all stem from a human donor in good health.

The V call is TRBV7-9, the J call TRBJ2-1; 7 bases align to TRBD2. CDR1 is SEHNR, CDR2 FQNEAQ, per germline (reference sequence). This CDR3 is built from 17 residues. J was trimmed by 7 bases and V by 1 base; bases with no gene match: 13. The CDR3 nucleotides read TGTGCCAGCAGCTTAGTTCGTTGGCGGGAGCCGAGTAATGAGCAGTTCTTC. Encoded protein: CASSLVRWREPSNEQFF.

The chain has TRBV2 and TRBJ1-5, with D perhaps TRBD1 (5 bases). The germline V gene encodes CDR1 SNHLY and CDR2 FYNNEI. This CDR3 contains 16 residues. The V and J ends lost 1 base and 0 bases respectively, with 10 bases between them. In DNA, the CDR3 is TGTGCCAGCAGTGAAGTGGACACACTTAGCAATCAGCCCCAGCATTTT. As protein: CASSEVDTLSNQPQHF.

About this clone: This sample also contains other DNA sequences that code for the same CDR3. This rearrangement joins TRBV7-3 to TRBJ1-6; 7 positions agree with TRBD1. The CDR3 sequence is 15 residues long. V shed 5 bases, J shed 8 bases, and the junction held 9 bases outside the gene matches. The germline V gene encodes CDR1 SGHTA and CDR2 FQGTGA. CDR3 nucleotide sequence: TGTGCCAGCAGCCAGACAGGGTCTTCGGATTCACCCCTCCACTTT. Translated: CASSQTGSSDSPLHF.

The gene calls are TRBV28 and TRBJ1-2, with 8 nucleotides matching TRBD1. In germline, CDR1 is MDHEN, CDR2 SYDVKM. CDR3 length: 15 residues. V dropped 4 bases and J dropped 0; count of bases not matched to a gene: 4. The DNA for the CDR3 is TGTGCCAGCAGTTCAGGGGGCCACACTAACTATGGCTACACCTTC. Encoded protein: CASSSGGHTNYGYTF.

The sample holds one count of this clone. The rearrangement links TRBV15 to TRBJ2-7, with 8 bases identical to TRBD2. V lost 0 bases to trimming and J lost 1 base; unmatched junction nucleotides: 8. Per the germline V gene, CDR1 is LNHNV and CDR2 is YYDKDF (reference sequence). CDR3 length: 17 amino acids. The CDR3 region has the DNA TGTGCCACCAGCAGAGATCTTGCCGGGACTAGATCCTACGAGCAGTACTTC. This encodes CATSRDLAGTRSYEQYF.

The chain has TRBV7-6 and TRBJ2-7; 8 bases are a match to TRBD2. This CDR3 is built from 15 residues. Trimming removed 1 base from V and 4 bases from J; junction bases left unmatched: 6. The germline V gene encodes CDR1 SGHVS and CDR2 FNYEAQ. CDR3 in amino acids: CASSLGGGKSYEQYF. In nucleotides, the CDR3 is TGTGCCAGCAGCTTAGGCGGGGGGAAATCATACGAGCAGTACTTC. Variable domain in full (rest from reference TRBV7-6 and TRBJ2-7): GAGVSQSPRYKVTKRGQDVALRCDPISGHVSLYWYRQALGQGPEFLTYFNYEAQQDKSGLPNDRFSAERPEGSISTLTIQRTEQRDSAMYRCASSLGGGKSYEQYFGPGTRLTVT.

The CDR3 is CASSATATKNTGELFF. The CDR3 DNA is TGTGCCAGCAGCGCGACAGCGACCAAGAACACCGGGGAGCTGTTTTTT. The chain has TRBV9 and TRBJ2-2, with a tentative D call TRBD1 (5 bases). This CDR3 has 16 residues. CDR1 and CDR2 from the germline V gene are SGDLS and YYNGEE. Trimming took 3 bases from V and 1 from J, leaving 13 bases between them.

V and J are TRBV11-3 and TRBJ1-3, with TRBD1 matching over 8 bases. Germline CDR1 is SGHNT and CDR2 is YENEEA. The CDR3 totals 16 residues. V dropped 5 bases and J dropped 4; count of bases not matched to a gene: 10. This CDR3 reads CASSQIGGTGGNTIYF. The CDR3 coding sequence is TGTGCCAGCAGCCAAATAGGCGGGACAGGAGGAAACACCATATATTTT.

V and J are TRBV7-9 and TRBJ2-7; 7 bases line up with TRBD1. CDR3 size: 17 residues. V shed 3 bases and J 0 bases; nucleotides not matched to a gene: 11. Looked up from germline, CDR1 is SEHNR and CDR2 is FQNEAQ (reference sequence). The CDR3 DNA reads as TGTGCCAGCAGCTTTAAACCGGGACAGACTAACTCCTACGAGCAGTACTTC. Translating it yields CASSFKPGQTNSYEQYF.

The rearrangement links TRBV5-1 to TRBJ2-2; TRBD1 is a possible D gene (6 bases). V dropped 4 bases and J dropped 7 bases, with 20 bases sitting between them. The length of the CDR3 is 16 residues. CDR1 is SGHRS, CDR2 YFSETQ, per germline. CDR3 region: CASSRAQGFEDGELFF. In nucleotides, the CDR3 is TGCGCCAGCAGCCGAGCGCAGGGGTTCGAGGACGGGGAGCTGTTTTTT.

The V and J genes are TRBV5-1 and TRBJ2-7, with 8 bases fitting TRBD2. V trimming: 0 bases; J trimming: 3 bases; junction bases outside the gene matches: 11. CDR3 length equals 17 residues. Germline CDR1 reads SGHRS; CDR2 reads YFSETQ. The CDR3 reads CASSLAGRAQYYYEQYF. CDR3 DNA: TGCGCCAGCAGCTTGGCCGGGAGGGCCCAATACTACTACGAGCAGTACTTC.

The chain joins TRBV23-1 to TRBJ2-6, with 7 bases that match TRBD2. TRBV23-1 is an ORF for which the function is uncertain. The CDR3 is made up of 19 amino acids. The J segment lost 5 bases and the V segment lost 4 bases, leaving 17 bases of the junction unmatched. The CDR3 DNA reads TGCGCCAGCAGTCTTAAGGGAGGGGACGGCGTCACCCGGGCCAACGTCCTGACTTTC. It yields the protein CASSLKGGDGVTRANVLTF.

This chain uses TRBV18 with TRBJ2-5, with 10 bases lining up with TRBD2. This CDR3 has 16 amino acids. V lost 2 bases, J lost 4 bases, and 7 bases stayed unmatched. CDR1 is KGHSH, CDR2 LQKENI, per germline. Here the CDR3 DNA reads TGTGCCAGCTCACCAATTCTAGCGGGAGAAGGAGAGACCCAGTACTTC. It codes for CASSPILAGEGETQYF.

CDR3 sequence (DNA): TGTGCCAGCAGCCAAGCTAGCGGGAGGGGGTTAGATACGCAGTATTTT. Its protein product is CASSQASGRGLDTQYF. This chain uses TRBV4-2 with TRBJ2-3, with 12 bases fitting TRBD2. V lost 1 base, J lost 5 bases, and 4 bases stayed unmatched. The CDR3 runs to 16 residues. Germline V gives CDR1 LGHNA, CDR2 YNFKEQ.

The V call is TRBV5-1, the J call TRBJ2-1, with 7 bases aligning to TRBD1. The CDR3 spans 14 residues. V gave up 4 bases and J gave up 3 bases; unmatched junction bases: 4. From germline, CDR1 is SGHRS and CDR2 YFSETQ. CDR3: CASSGGQNYNEQFF. The CDR3 DNA is TGCGCCAGCAGCGGGGGACAGAACTACAATGAGCAGTTCTTC. Together with reference TRBV5-1 and TRBJ2-1, the CDR3 gives the full variable domain: KAGVTQTPRYLIKTRGQQVTLSCSPISGHRSVSWYQQTPGQGLQFLFEYFSETQRNKGNFPGRFSGRQFSNSRSEMNVSTLELGDSALYLCASSGGQNYNEQFFGPGTRLTVL.

The chain joins TRBV6-5 to TRBJ2-2, with D perhaps TRBD1 (7 bases). CDR1 and CDR2 (germline): MNHEY, SVGAGI. The CDR3 runs 14 residues. V lost 8 bases, J lost 6 bases, and 16 bases lay in between. CDR3 bases: TGTGCCAGCCGAGGGGGGCAGGGGGCCGGGGAGCTGTTTTTT. Amino acid sequence: CASRGGQGAGELFF.

The rearrangement joins TRBV29-1 to TRBJ1-2; TRBD1 matches 8 bases. V gave up 3 bases and J gave up 0 bases; unmatched junction bases: 9. Germline CDR1 and CDR2: SQVTM and ANQGSEA. The CDR3 totals 16 residues. CDR3 DNA sequence: TGCAGCGTTGAGAGGGACAGGCGAACGACTAACTATGGCTACACCTTC. It specifies CSVERDRRTTNYGYTF.

The gene calls are TRBV7-6 and TRBJ2-3, with 9 bases lining up with TRBD1. The V segment lost 5 bases and the J segment 4 bases; nucleotides outside the gene matches: 7. The CDR3 sequence is 15 residues long. Germline V gene data show CDR1 as SGHVS and CDR2 as FNYEAQ. CDR3 nucleotides: TGTGCCAGCAGCCTCACAGGGGGCCGCCCAGATACGCAGTATTTT. Translation gives CASSLTGGRPDTQYF.

J is TRBJ2-1 and V is TRBV9; D might be TRBD1 (5 bases). Germline V gives CDR1 SGDLS, CDR2 YYNGEE. The CDR3 totals 12 residues. Trimming stripped 5 bases from V and 8 bases from J, with 11 bases between. CDR3 sequence reads: CASRGEGDEQFF. CDR3 nucleotide sequence: TGTGCCAGCAGGGGCGAAGGGGATGAGCAGTTCTTC.

The chain carries TRBV10-3 and TRBJ2-5; maybe TRBD2 (5 bases). The CDR3 is made up of 14 amino acids. V lost 4 bases to trimming and J lost 1 base, with 10 bases between them. The germline CDR1 and CDR2 sequences are ENHRY and SYGVKD. Here the CDR3 reads CAISARAGQETQYF. CDR3 DNA: TGTGCCATCAGTGCTAGGGCGGGCCAAGAGACCCAGTACTTC.

This chain joins TRBV7-8 and TRBJ2-2; TRBD1 agrees at 10 bases. V was pared by 1 base and J by 3 bases, with 11 bases of the junction left unmatched. Germline CDR1 is SGHVS and CDR2 is FQNEAQ. This CDR3 contains 19 residues. The CDR3 region is CASSLGRSGTGEHTGELFF. In DNA form, the CDR3 reads TGTGCCAGCAGCTTAGGCCGGTCGGGGACAGGGGAACACACCGGGGAGCTGTTTTTT.

In its sample, this clone was seen a few times. This chain links TRBV12-5 with TRBJ2-3, with TRBD1 matching 10 bases. The V gene's germline CDR1 is LGHNT and CDR2 FRNRAP. The CDR3 runs to 14 residues. V was clipped by 5 bases and J by 5 bases; unmatched bases: 4. CDR3 nucleotide sequence: TGTGCTAGTGGTCCCGGACAGGGGGGAGATACGCAGTATTTT. It specifies CASGPGQGGDTQYF.

This chain uses TRBV2 with TRBJ1-5, with D maybe TRBD1 (6 bases). Germline values: CDR1 SNHLY, CDR2 FYNNEI. Trimming cost V 7 bases and J 7 bases, with 20 bases left between them. This CDR3 region has 15 residues. CDR3 DNA sequence: TGTGCCAGCAAATATTCGGGGGGGCCAGGGCAGCCCCAGCATTTT. As protein: CASKYSGGPGQPQHF.

The chain employs TRBV6-1 and TRBJ1-2, with D maybe TRBD1 (6 bases). The germline V gene encodes CDR1 MNHNS and CDR2 SASEGT. CDR3 length equals 15 residues. With 6 bases removed from V and 0 bases from J, the gap between germline ends came to 14 bases. CDR3 in DNA: TGTGCCAGCAGCCCGAACAGGGCCGCTAACTATGGCTACACCTTC. Its translation is CASSPNRAANYGYTF.

The V gene is TRBV5-6, the J gene TRBJ1-2; 9 positions match TRBD1. Germline lookup yields CDR1 SGHDT and CDR2 YYEEEE. This CDR3 has 13 amino acids. After removal of 3 bases from V and 6 bases from J, the junction contained 3 bases not matched to a gene. The DNA of the CDR3 is TGTGCCAGCAGCTCCAGGGACAGGGATGGCTACACCTTC. Amino acid sequence: CASSSRDRDGYTF.